This TCR beta chain is from a study of early T cells in non-severe SARS-CoV-2 infection. Study-level findings and limits: Missing private and CD4 specificities, VDJdb matching favored anti-spike CD8 responses.

This clonotype was seen ten or more times. As yet, its antigen is unknown. This CDR3 spans 17 amino acids. The ends lost 5 bases at V and 0 bases at J; junction bases unmatched: 9. The germline CDR1 and CDR2 sequences are DFQATT and SNEGSKA (reference sequence). Unique molecular identifiers were attached to individual cDNA molecules. TCRdb used MiXCR to reprocess the 5' RACE reads, holding one entry per CDR3 protein. The sample consists of tens of thousands of distinct CDR3 sequences, roughly a tenth of them appearing once. The source of this sequence is an adult who was a healthcare worker with PCR-confirmed SARS-CoV-2 infection or an uninfected control (not recorded which). Specimen: whole blood. The chain carries TRBV20-1 and TRBJ1-5, with 11 bases aligning to TRBD1. Here the CDR3 DNA reads TGCAGTGCTGACCCCGGGACAGGGGGTAATAGCAATCAGCCCCAGCATTTT. It codes for CSADPGTGGNSNQPQHF.